This T cell receptor (beta chain) was retrieved from a study of OX40 agonist ivuxolimab in advanced cancers. Study conclusions and caveats: With doses of 0.1 to 3.0 mg/kg, CD4+ and CD8+ blood T cells had undergone clonal expansion by week 6.

From germline, CDR1 is MNHEY and CDR2 SMNVEV (reference sequence). The CDR3 extends over 14 amino acids. V gave up 3 bases and J gave up 4 bases, with 13 bases separating them. Patients with autoimmune history or systemic immunosuppression were excluded. Note on this clone: Its antigen is unidentified.

Data came from immunoSEQ multiplex PCR; TCRdb stores just in-frame clones and leaves some out. In the table there are tens of thousands of clones, around 86% of which are singletons. The receptor was derived from an adult with an advanced solid tumor such as melanoma, head and neck, liver or kidney cancer. The material was CD4+ or CD8+ T cells sorted from blood, obtained in a trial of the OX40 agonist ivuxolimab. The chain uses TRBV27 and TRBJ2-7; D may be TRBD1 or TRBD2 (7 bases each). CDR3 nucleotide sequence: TGTGCCAGCAGTTTTCAGGGGGGGAGATACGAGCAGTACTTC. It yields the protein CASSFQGGRYEQYF.